A selection of T cell receptor beta chains follows, all from one sample in a study of blood T cell repertoires in COVID-19. Clones were sequenced by immunoSEQ multiplex PCR, and TCRdb holds only the in-frame ones, with some missing. The sample holds roughly 250,000 clones, around 80% seen once. Material for sequencing was peripheral blood. Receptors were obtained from a woman aged 40 to 50 with active or convalescent COVID-19. Each CDR3 is given with its conserved first and last residue. A D gene is named only where the DNA matches it firmly. Size values are once, few and many counts, or a class for expanded clones, and some rows have none.

j_call v_call clone_size d_call cdr3_aa cdr3_nt
TRBJ2-1 TRBV10-3 - - CAISEADSYNEQFF TGTGCCATCAGTGAGGCGGATTCCTACAATGAGCAGTTCTTC
TRBJ1-1 TRBV2 - - CASIPAAGVYTEAFF TGTGCCAGCATCCCAGCAGCGGGTGTTTACACTGAAGCTTTCTTT
TRBJ2-3 TRBV7-3 - - CASSPQPGLSTDTQYF TGTGCCAGCAGCCCGCAACCGGGACTTAGCACAGATACGCAGTATTTT
TRBJ2-1 TRBV7-9 - - CASSPDGGISYNEQFF TGTGCCAGCAGCCCGGACGGGGGTATTTCCTACAATGAGCAGTTCTTC
TRBJ1-1 TRBV6-5 - - CASSFSFGNTEAFF TGTGCCAGCAGTTTTAGTTTTGGGAACACTGAAGCTTTCTTT
TRBJ1-2 TRBV4-2 once - CASSSGLTGFLGYTF TGTGCCAGCAGCTCTGGTCTGACCGGGTTTCTTGGCTACACCTTC
TRBJ1-1 TRBV9 - - CASSKRESGSLSTEAFF TGTGCCAGCAGCAAGAGGGAATCGGGGTCCCTGAGCACTGAAGCTTTCTTT
TRBJ2-2 TRBV13 - - CASSLASTNTGELFF TGTGCCAGCAGCTTAGCAAGCACGAACACCGGGGAGCTGTTTTTT
TRBJ2-5 TRBV5-8 once TRBD1 CASSVGQIQETQYF TGTGCCAGCAGCGTGGGACAGATTCAAGAGACCCAGTACTTC
TRBJ1-1 TRBV2 - TRBD1 CASSSGQGMRTEAFF TGTGCCAGCAGTTCGGGACAGGGGATGAGGACTGAAGCTTTCTTT
TRBJ2-2 TRBV3-1/TRBV3-2 few TRBD2 CASSLSSGSTGELFF TGTGCCAGCAGCCTATCTAGCGGGAGCACCGGGGAGCTGTTTTTT
TRBJ2-3 TRBV7-2 once TRBD2 CASSPPTAGGTDTQYF TGTGCCAGCAGCCCCCCTACAGCGGGGGGCACAGATACGCAGTATTTT
TRBJ1-5 TRBV5-1 - - CASSLDNRVGQPQHF TGCGCCAGCAGCTTGGACAACAGGGTTGGACAGCCCCAGCATTTT
TRBJ1-6 TRBV18 - TRBD1 CASSRTGGESPLHF TGTGCCAGCTCAAGGACAGGGGGGGAATCACCCCTCCACTTT
TRBJ1-3 TRBV18 few - CASSPEVRRSGNTIYF TGTGCCAGCTCACCAGAGGTCCGCCGGTCTGGAAACACCATATATTTT
TRBJ2-5 TRBV5-1 once TRBD1 CASSLNQGVRETQYF TGCGCCAGCAGCTTGAACCAGGGGGTGAGAGAGACCCAGTACTTC
TRBJ1-2 TRBV28 - - CASSSVNYGYTF TGTGCCAGCAGTTCCGTGAACTATGGCTACACCTTC
TRBJ1-4 TRBV2 - - CASSDRQINEKLFF TGTGCCAGCAGTGACAGGCAGATTAATGAAAAACTGTTTTTT
TRBJ2-5 TRBV6-4 - TRBD1 CASSIEYGQGETQYF TGTGCCAGCAGTATAGAATACGGACAGGGTGAGACCCAGTACTTC
TRBJ1-1 TRBV28 - TRBD1 CASSLRTGGLNTEAFF TGTGCCAGCAGTCTTCGGACAGGGGGGTTGAACACTGAAGCTTTCTTT
TRBJ1-6 TRBV6-1 - - CASSEALYNSPLHF TGTGCCAGCAGTGAAGCTCTGTATAATTCACCCCTCCACTTT
TRBJ2-7 TRBV14 - - CASSPDSNEQYF TGTGCCAGCAGCCCAGATAGTAACGAGCAGTACTTC
TRBJ1-2 TRBV3-1/TRBV3-2 - - CASRQQGIEGYTF TGTGCCAGCCGACAACAGGGAATCGAAGGCTACACCTTC
TRBJ1-6 TRBV5-1 - - CASSLRTGKANNSPLHF TGCGCCAGCAGCTTGAGAACAGGGAAAGCGAATAATTCACCCCTCCACTTT
TRBJ1-4 TRBV29-1 - TRBD1 CSHRGGGEKLFF TGCAGCCATCGAGGGGGCGGTGAAAAACTGTTTTTT
TRBJ2-1 TRBV5-1 - - CASSLGTRDEQFF TGCGCCAGCAGCTTGGGGACTCGTGATGAGCAGTTCTTC
TRBJ2-3 TRBV15 - - CATSKDSLATDTQYF TGTGCCACCAGCAAAGACTCTCTAGCCACAGATACGCAGTATTTT
TRBJ1-2 TRBV25-1 - TRBD1 CASSVGGGYGYTF TGTGCCAGCAGTGTAGGGGGCGGCTATGGCTACACCTTC
TRBJ2-1 TRBV7-2 few TRBD2 CASTRDYDNEQFF TGTGCCAGCACCAGGGACTACGACAATGAGCAGTTCTTC
TRBJ2-6 TRBV3-1/TRBV3-2 once - CASSQESLATGGANVLTF TGTGCCAGCAGCCAAGAATCTTTGGCCACGGGAGGGGCCAACGTCCTGACTTTC
TRBJ1-6 TRBV28 - - CASSLRGSNSPLHF TGTGCCAGCAGTTTAAGAGGATCTAATTCACCCCTCCACTTT
TRBJ1-5 TRBV12-3/TRBV12-4 - - CASSFRGNQPQHF TGTGCCAGCAGTTTTCGGGGCAATCAGCCCCAGCATTTT
TRBJ1-1 TRBV7-3 once TRBD1 CASSLDRYTEAFF TGTGCCAGCAGCTTGGACAGGTACACTGAAGCTTTCTTT
TRBJ1-2 TRBV29-1 - - CSVGGLDRDSYLYGYTF TGCAGCGTTGGGGGATTGGACCGGGACTCTTACCTTTATGGCTACACCTTC
TRBJ1-2 TRBV28 - - CASSPRNYGYTF TGTGCCAGCAGTCCCAGGAACTATGGCTACACCTTC
TRBJ2-2 TRBV5-1 - TRBD2 CASSLGASRLAGHTGELFF TGCGCCAGCAGCTTGGGCGCGTCTCGGCTAGCGGGGCACACCGGGGAGCTGTTTTTT
TRBJ1-4 TRBV29-1 few - CSVSESGAGEKLFF TGCAGCGTCTCCGAGTCAGGGGCTGGTGAAAAACTGTTTTTT
TRBJ2-7 TRBV30 - - CAWSRGSHSYEQYF TGTGCCTGGTCTAGGGGATCCCACTCCTACGAGCAGTACTTC
TRBJ1-3 TRBV6-5 - TRBD1 CASSTNRGRNTIYF TGTGCCAGCAGTACCAACAGGGGGCGAAACACCATATATTTT